One T cell receptor (beta chain) is described in this entry. It has no known antigen specificity. The sample holds no much larger clone one base away, and base qualities are not on file. This entry comes from a study of blood T cell repertoires in COVID-19 (dated by TCRdb to about 2020). General notes on the study: Samples from collaborators originated in the United States, Italy and Spain and spanned both the acute and convalescent phases of COVID-19. The material from the prospective study consisted of cDNA or gDNA derived from T cells, B-cell-depleted T cells, or PBMCs. Subjects who had been exposed to COVID-19, were actively infected with it, or had recovered from it provided the deeply sampled blood TCRbeta repertoires that made up the dataset. A freely available public database, intended as a resource for researchers studying the immune response to SARS-CoV-2, is where the repertoires were released. The samples were drawn from two sources: the first 160 participants of the ongoing ImmuneRACE study, and fewer than 1,500 subjects contributed by 6 global collaborators. The sample metadata nearly always contained a de-identified subject ID, COVID-19 status, age in years and sex. Where HLA class I and class II types were available, the types were taken from metadata supplied by the sample provider, not from assay-based typing. Results and caveats for the whole study, not just this receptor: The amount of clinical and demographic metadata varied by source and participant and was provided uncurated.

Whole blood was collected in K2EDTA tubes by collaborating institutions according to the institutions' own protocols. For TCRbeta analysis, collaborators shipped samples in one of three forms: frozen whole blood, isolated PBMCs, or DNA extracted from either of those sample types. TCRbeta CDR3 regions were amplified from genomic DNA using the immunoSEQ Assay, a bias-controlled multiplex PCR. In the paper's pipeline: Nucleated cell counts per sample were estimated from amplification of reference gene primers within the assay. To quantify the absolute abundance of each unique TCRbeta CDR3 rearrangement, sequence reads were collapsed and filtered. For each sample, productive Simpson clonality was calculated as the square root of Simpson's diversity index across productive rearrangements. TCRdb provides this immuneACCESS table in a form limited to in-frame rearrangements. Some clones are lacking; in checked studies, under half of them reflect an unresolved V gene, and why the rest are absent is not known. V, J and clone size were drawn from that table, and D and trimming were deduced from the DNA. In all, the sample holds 85,000 to 120,000 clones, and around four fifths of those were seen once. The ten biggest clones cover over 7.5% of the sample.

From the cysteine through the phenylalanine, the CDR3 covers 15 amino acids. CDR3 DNA is the only sequence kept; it has 45 bases, read in frame from the first base. The germline V gene gives CDR1 as KGHSH and CDR2 as LQKENI. V was cut back by 6 bases and J by 0 bases, leaving a gap of 12 bases between them. The sequence came from a man in his 60s with active or convalescent COVID-19. Sequencing was carried out using peripheral blood. The chain is made from TRBV18 and TRBJ1-3; the D gene lacks a confident call. The CDR3: CASSMRVGSGNTIYF. The DNA sequence is given as TGTGCCAGCTCTATGAGGGTCGGCTCTGGAAACACCATATATTTT.